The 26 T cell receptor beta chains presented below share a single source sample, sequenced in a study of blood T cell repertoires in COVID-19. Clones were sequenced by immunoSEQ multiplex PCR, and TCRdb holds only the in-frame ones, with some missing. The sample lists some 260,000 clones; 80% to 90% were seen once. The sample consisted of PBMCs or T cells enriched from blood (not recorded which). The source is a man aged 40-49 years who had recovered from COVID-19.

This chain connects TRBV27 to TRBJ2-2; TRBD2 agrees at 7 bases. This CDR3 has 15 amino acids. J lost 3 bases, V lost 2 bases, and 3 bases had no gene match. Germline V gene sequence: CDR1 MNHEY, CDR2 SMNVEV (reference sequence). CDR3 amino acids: CASSLVGGDTGELFF. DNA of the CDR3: TGTGCCAGCAGTTTAGTGGGGGGGGACACCGGGGAGCTGTTTTTT.

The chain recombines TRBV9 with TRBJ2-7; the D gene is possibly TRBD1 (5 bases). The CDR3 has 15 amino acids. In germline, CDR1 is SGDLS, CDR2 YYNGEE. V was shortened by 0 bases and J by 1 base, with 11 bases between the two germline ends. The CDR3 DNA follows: TGTGCCAGCAGCGTAGTCCCAGGGCCGTCCTACGAGCAGTACTTC. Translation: CASSVVPGPSYEQYF.

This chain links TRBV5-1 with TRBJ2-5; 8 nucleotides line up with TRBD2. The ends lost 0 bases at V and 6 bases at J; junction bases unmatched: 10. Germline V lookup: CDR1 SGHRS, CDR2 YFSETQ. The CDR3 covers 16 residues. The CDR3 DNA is TGCGCCAGCAGCTTGGATTCGAGCGGGAGTAGACAGACCCAGTACTTC. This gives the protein CASSLDSSGSRQTQYF.

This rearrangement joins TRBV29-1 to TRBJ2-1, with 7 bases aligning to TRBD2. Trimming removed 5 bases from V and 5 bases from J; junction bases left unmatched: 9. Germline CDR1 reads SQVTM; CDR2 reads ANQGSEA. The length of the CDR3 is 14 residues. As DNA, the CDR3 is TGCAGCGTTTCCCCTGGGGGGGGTGACAATGAGCAGTTCTTC. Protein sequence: CSVSPGGGDNEQFF.

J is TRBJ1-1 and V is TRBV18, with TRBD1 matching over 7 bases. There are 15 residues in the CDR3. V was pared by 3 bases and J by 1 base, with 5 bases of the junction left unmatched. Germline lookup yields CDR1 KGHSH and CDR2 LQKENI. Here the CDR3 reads CASSPSGQKNTEAFF. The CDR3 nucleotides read TGTGCCAGCTCACCCTCGGGACAGAAGAACACTGAAGCTTTCTTT.

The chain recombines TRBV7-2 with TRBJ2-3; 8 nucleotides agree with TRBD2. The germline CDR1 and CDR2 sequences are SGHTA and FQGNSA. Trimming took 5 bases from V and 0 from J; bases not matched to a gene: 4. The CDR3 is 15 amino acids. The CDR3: CASSTSGGSTDTQYF. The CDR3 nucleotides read TGTGCCAGCAGCACTAGCGGAGGCAGCACAGATACGCAGTATTTT.

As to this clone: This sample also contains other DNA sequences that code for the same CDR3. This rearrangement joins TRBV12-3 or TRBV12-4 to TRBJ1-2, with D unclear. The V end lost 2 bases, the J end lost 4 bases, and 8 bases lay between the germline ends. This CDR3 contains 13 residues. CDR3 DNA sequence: TGTGCCAGCAGTTTATCACGGTCCTATGGCTACACCTTC. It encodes CASSLSRSYGYTF.

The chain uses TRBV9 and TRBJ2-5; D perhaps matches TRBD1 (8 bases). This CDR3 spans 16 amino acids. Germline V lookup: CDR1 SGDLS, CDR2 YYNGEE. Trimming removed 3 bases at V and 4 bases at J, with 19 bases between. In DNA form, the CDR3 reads TGTGCCAGCAGCGGTGGACAGGGAGGGGAAGGAGAGACCCAGTACTTC. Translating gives CASSGGQGGEGETQYF.

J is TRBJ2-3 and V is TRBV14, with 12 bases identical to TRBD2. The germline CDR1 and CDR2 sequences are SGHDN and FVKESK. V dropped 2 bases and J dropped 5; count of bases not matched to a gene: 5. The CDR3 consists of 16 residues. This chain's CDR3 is CASSQRLAGVGDTQYF. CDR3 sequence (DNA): TGTGCCAGCAGCCAAAGACTAGCGGGAGTGGGAGATACGCAGTATTTT.

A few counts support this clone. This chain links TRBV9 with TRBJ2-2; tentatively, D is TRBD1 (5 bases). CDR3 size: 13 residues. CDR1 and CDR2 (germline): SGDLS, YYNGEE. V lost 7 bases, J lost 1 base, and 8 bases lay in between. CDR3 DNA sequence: TGTGCCAGCCAGACAGAGAACACCGGGGAGCTGTTTTTT. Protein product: CASQTENTGELFF.

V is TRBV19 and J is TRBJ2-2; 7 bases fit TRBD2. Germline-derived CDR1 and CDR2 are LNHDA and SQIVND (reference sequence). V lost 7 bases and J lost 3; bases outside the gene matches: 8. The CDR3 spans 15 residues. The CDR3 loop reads CASKDFSGYTGELFF. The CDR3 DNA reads TGTGCCAGTAAGGATTTTAGCGGGTACACCGGGGAGCTGTTTTTT.

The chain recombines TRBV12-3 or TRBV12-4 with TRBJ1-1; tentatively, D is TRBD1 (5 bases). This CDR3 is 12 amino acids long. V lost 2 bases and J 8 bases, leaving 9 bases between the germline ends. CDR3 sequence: CASSLYGAEAFF. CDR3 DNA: TGTGCCAGCAGTTTATATGGGGCCGAAGCTTTCTTT.

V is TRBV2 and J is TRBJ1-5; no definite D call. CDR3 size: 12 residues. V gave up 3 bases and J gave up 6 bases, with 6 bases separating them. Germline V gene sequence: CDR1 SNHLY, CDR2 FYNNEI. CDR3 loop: CASSEEVQPQHF. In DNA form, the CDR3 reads TGTGCCAGCAGTGAGGAGGTTCAGCCCCAGCATTTT.

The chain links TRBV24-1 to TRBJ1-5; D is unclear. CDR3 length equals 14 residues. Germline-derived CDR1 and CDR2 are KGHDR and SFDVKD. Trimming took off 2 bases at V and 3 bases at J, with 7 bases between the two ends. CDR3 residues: CATSDSGYNQPQHF. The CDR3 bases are TGTGCCACCAGTGATTCGGGGTACAATCAGCCCCAGCATTTT.

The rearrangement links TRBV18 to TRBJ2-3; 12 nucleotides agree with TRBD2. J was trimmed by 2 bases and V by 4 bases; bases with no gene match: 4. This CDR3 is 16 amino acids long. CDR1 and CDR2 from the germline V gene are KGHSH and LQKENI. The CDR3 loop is CASSLRTSGNTDTQYF. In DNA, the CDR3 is TGTGCCAGCTCACTAAGGACTAGCGGGAACACAGATACGCAGTATTTT.

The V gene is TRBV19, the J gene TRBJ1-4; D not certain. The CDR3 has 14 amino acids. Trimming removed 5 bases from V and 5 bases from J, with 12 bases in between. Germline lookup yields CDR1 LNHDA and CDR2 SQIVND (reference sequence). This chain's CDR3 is CASSSPGGNEKLFF. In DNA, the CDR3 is TGTGCCAGTAGTTCCCCCGGAGGCAATGAAAAACTGTTTTTT.

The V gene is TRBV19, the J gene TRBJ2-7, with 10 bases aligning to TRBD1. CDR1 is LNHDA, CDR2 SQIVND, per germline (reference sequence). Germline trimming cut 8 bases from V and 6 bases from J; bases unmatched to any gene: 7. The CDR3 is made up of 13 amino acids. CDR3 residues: CASRDRGNLEQYF. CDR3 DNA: TGTGCCAGTCGGGACAGGGGTAATCTCGAGCAGTACTTC.

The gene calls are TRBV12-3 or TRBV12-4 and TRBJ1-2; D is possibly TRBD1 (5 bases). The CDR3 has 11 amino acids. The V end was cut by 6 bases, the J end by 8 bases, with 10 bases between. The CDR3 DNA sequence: TGTGCCAGCAGCCCGGGGGGAGGCTACACCTTC. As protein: CASSPGGGYTF.

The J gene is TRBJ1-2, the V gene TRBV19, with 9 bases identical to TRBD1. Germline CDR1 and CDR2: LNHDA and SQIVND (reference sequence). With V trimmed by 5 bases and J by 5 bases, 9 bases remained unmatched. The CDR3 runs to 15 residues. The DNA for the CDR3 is TGTGCCAGTAGTGTTCCGGGACAGGGTTTTTATGGCTACACCTTC. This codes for CASSVPGQGFYGYTF. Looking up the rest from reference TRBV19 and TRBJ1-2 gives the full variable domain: DGGITQSPKYLFRKEGQNVTLSCEQNLNHDAMYWYRQDPGQGLRLIYYSQIVNDFQKGDIAEGYSVSREKKESFPLTVTSAQKNPTAFYLCASSVPGQGFYGYTFGSGTRLTVV.

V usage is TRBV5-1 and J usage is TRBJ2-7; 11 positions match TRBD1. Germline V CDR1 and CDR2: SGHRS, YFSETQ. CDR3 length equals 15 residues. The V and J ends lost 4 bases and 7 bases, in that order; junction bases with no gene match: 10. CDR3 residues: CASSPIPGQGVEQYF. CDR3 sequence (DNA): TGCGCCAGCAGCCCCATTCCGGGACAGGGGGTAGAGCAGTACTTC.

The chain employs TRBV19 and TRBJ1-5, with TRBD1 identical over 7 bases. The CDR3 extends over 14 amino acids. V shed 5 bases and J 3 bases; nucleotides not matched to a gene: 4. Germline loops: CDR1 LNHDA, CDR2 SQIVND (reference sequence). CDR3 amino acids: CASSGQVFNQPQHF. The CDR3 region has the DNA TGTGCCAGTAGTGGACAGGTTTTCAATCAGCCCCAGCATTTT. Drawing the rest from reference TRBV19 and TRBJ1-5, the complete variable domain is DGGITQSPKYLFRKEGQNVTLSCEQNLNHDAMYWYRQDPGQGLRLIYYSQIVNDFQKGDIAEGYSVSREKKESFPLTVTSAQKNPTAFYLCASSGQVFNQPQHFGDGTRLSIL.

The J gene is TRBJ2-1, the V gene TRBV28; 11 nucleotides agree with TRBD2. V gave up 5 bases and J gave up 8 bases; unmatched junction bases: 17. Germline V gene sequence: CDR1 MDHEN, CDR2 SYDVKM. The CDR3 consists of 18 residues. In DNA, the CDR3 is TGTGCCAGCAGTCTCCCGTTGGCTAGCGGGAGGAGGCGGGATGAGCAGTTCTTC. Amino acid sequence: CASSLPLASGRRRDEQFF. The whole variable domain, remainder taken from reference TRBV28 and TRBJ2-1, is DVKVTQSSRYLVKRTGEKVFLECVQDMDHENMFWYRQDPGLGLRLIYFSYDVKMKEKGDIPEGYSVSREKKERFSLILESASTNQTSMYLCASSLPLASGRRRDEQFFGPGTRLTVL.

The CDR3: CASSGGAGGYTF. The CDR3 coding sequence is TGTGCCAGCAGTGGGGGGGCTGGGGGCTACACCTTC. This chain joins TRBV27 and TRBJ1-2; D is possibly TRBD1 (6 bases). This CDR3 has 12 amino acids. Germline V gene data show CDR1 as MNHEY and CDR2 as SMNVEV (reference sequence). V lost 5 bases to trimming and J lost 8 bases, with 12 bases between them.

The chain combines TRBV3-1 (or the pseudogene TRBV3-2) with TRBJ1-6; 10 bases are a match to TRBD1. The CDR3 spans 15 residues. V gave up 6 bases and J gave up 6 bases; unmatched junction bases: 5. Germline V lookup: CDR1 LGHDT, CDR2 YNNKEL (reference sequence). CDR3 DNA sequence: TGTGCCAGCAGGGAGGGGACAGGGGTTAATTCACCCCTCCACTTT. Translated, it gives CASREGTGVNSPLHF.

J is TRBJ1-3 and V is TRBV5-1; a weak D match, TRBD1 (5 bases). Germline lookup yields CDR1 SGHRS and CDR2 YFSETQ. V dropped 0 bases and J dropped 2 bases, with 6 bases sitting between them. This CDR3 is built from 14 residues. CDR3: CASSLDRPGNTIYF. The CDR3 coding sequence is TGCGCCAGCAGCTTGGACAGGCCTGGAAACACCATATATTTT.

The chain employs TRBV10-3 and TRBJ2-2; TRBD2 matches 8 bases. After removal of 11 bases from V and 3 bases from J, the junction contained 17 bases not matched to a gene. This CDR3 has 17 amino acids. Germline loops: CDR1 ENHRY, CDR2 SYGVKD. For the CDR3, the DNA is TGTGCCTCCGGCGACAGTGACGGGAGGGGCGACACCGGGGAGCTGTTTTTT. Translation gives CASGDSDGRGDTGELFF.